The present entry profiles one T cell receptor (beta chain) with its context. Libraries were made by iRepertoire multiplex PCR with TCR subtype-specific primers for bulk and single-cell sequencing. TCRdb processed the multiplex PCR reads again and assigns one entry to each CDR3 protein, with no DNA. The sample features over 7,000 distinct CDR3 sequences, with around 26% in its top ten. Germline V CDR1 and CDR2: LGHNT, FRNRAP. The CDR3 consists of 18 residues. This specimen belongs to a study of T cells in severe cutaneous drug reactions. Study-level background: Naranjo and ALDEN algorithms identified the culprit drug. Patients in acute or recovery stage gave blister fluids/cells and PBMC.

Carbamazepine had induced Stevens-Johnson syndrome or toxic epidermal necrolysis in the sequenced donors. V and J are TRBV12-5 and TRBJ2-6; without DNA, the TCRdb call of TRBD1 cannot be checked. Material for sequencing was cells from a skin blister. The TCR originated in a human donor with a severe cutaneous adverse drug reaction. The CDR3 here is CASGSDRGPVSGANVLTF.